The sample holds many counts of the clone carrying this T cell receptor (beta chain). What it binds is not known. Between the trimmed V and J ends, which lost 4 bases and 0 bases, there was a span of 12 bases. CDR3 length equals 14 residues. From germline, CDR1 is SQVTM and CDR2 ANQGSEA. The data originate from a study of CD8 T cells in ankylosing spondylitis. Study-wide points: In ankylosing spondylitis blood, a motif of roughly eight highly homologous TCR beta variants appeared characteristic. In peripheral blood, disease-linked CD8+ clones occurred at relatively low frequencies.

Libraries for TCR beta were made by quantitative 5'-RACE with molecular barcodes. TCRdb reprocessed the 5' RACE reads via MiXCR and lists one record per CDR3 protein. Among around 230,000 distinct CDR3 sequences listed, 7.5% to 9.5% were seen once. Source material: blood, either unsorted or a sorted T cell fraction (not recorded which). The receptor was isolated from a female donor with ankylosing spondylitis or in good health (not recorded which). The V and J genes are TRBV29-1 and TRBJ1-1; TRBD1 is a possible D gene (6 bases). In nucleotides, the CDR3 is TGCAGCGTTGGCAGGACAGTCATGAACACTGAAGCTTTCTTT. Translation: CSVGRTVMNTEAFF.